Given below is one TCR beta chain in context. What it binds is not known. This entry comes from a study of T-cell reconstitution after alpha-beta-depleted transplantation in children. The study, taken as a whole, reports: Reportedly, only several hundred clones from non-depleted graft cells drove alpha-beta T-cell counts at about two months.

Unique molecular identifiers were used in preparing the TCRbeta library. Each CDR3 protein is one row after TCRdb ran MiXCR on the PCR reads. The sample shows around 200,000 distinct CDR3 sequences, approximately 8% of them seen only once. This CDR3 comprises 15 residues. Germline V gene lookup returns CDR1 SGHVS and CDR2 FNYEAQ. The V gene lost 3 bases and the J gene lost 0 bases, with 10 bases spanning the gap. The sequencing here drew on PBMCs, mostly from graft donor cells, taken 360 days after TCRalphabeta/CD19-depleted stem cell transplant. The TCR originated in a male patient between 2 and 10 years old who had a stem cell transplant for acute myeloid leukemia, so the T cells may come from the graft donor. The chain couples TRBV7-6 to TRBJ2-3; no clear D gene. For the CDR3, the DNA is TGTGCCAGCAGCTTTACCCCATCTAGCACAGATACGCAGTATTTT. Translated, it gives CASSFTPSSTDTQYF. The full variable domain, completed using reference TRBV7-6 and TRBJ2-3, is GAGVSQSPRYKVTKRGQDVALRCDPISGHVSLYWYRQALGQGPEFLTYFNYEAQQDKSGLPNDRFSAERPEGSISTLTIQRTEQRDSAMYRCASSFTPSSTDTQYFGPGTRLTVL.